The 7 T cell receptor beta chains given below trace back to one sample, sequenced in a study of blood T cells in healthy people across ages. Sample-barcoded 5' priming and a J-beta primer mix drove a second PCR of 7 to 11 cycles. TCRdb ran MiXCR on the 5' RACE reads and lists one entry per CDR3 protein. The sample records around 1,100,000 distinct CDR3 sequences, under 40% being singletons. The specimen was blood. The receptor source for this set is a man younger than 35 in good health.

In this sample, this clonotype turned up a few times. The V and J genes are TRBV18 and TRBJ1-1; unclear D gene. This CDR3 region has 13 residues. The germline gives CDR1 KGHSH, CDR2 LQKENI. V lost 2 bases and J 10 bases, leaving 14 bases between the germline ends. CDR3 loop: CASSPEAGEGAFF. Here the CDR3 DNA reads TGTGCCAGCTCACCAGAGGCTGGGGAGGGAGCTTTCTTT.

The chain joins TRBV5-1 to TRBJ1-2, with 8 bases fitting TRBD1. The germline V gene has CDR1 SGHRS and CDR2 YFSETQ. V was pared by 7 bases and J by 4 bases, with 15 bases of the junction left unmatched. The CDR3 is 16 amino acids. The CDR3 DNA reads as TGCGCCAGCGCCTTGGGCCCCTTGACAGGGGCCTATGGCTACACCTTC. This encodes CASALGPLTGAYGYTF.

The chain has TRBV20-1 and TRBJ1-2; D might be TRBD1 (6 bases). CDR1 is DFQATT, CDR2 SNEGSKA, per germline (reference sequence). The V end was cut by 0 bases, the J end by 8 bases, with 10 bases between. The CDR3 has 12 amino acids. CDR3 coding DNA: TGCAGTGCTAGAGATGTGACAGGAGGCTACACCTTC. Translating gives CSARDVTGGYTF.

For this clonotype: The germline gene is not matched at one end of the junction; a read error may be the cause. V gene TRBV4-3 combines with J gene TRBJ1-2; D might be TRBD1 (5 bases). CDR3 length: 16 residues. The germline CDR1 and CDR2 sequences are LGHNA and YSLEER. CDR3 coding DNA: TGCGCCAGCAGCCCCCACGGGCAGGAAAGGGGCTATGGCTGCACCTTC. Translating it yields CASSPHGQERGYGCTF.

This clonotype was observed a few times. CDR3 in DNA: TGTGCCAGCAGCGTAGATAGGGGGGCCTCCTACAATGAGCAGTTCTTC. As protein: CASSVDRGASYNEQFF. This chain uses TRBV9 with TRBJ2-1; D could derive from TRBD1 or TRBD2 (6 bases each). Germline values: CDR1 SGDLS, CDR2 YYNGEE. The CDR3 runs 16 residues. V lost 0 bases and J 0 bases, leaving 10 bases between the germline ends.

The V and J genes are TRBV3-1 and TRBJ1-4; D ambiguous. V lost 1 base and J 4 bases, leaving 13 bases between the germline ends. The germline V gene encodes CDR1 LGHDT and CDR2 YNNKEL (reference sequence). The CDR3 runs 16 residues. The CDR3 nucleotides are TGTGCCAGCAGCCAAGGGCGGCGGGCTGTTAATGAAAAACTGTTTTTT. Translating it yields CASSQGRRAVNEKLFF.

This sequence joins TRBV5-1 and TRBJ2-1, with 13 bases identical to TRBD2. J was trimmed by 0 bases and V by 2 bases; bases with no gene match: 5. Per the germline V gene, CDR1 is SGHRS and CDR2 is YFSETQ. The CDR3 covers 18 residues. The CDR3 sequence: CASSFGLAGESSYNEQFF. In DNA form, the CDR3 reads TGCGCCAGCAGCTTCGGACTAGCGGGGGAGAGCTCCTACAATGAGCAGTTCTTC. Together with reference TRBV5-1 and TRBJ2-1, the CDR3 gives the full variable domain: KAGVTQTPRYLIKTRGQQVTLSCSPISGHRSVSWYQQTPGQGLQFLFEYFSETQRNKGNFPGRFSGRQFSNSRSEMNVSTLELGDSALYLCASSFGLAGESSYNEQFFGPGTRLTVL.